This passage covers 31 T cell receptor beta chains from one sample sequenced in a study of T cells and copy number aberrations in small-cell lung cancer. The table came from immunoSEQ multiplex PCR; TCRdb's copy has only in-frame clones and leaves some out. This table has more than 9,000 clones, 75% to 80% appearing once. The sequenced sample consisted of normal tissue next to the tumor. The receptor source for this set is a man between 60 and 75 years old with small cell lung cancer.

The chain uses TRBV28 and TRBJ2-2, with TRBD1 matching 9 bases. J lost 4 bases, V lost 6 bases, and 0 bases had no gene match. CDR1 is MDHEN, CDR2 SYDVKM, per germline. The CDR3 runs to 13 residues. CDR3 sequence reads: CASRTGGTGELFF. CDR3 sequence (DNA): TGTGCCAGCAGGACAGGGGGCACCGGGGAGCTGTTTTTT.

V is TRBV6-6 and J is TRBJ1-5; D gene uncertain. The CDR3 length is 13 residues. The germline gives CDR1 MNHNY, CDR2 SVGAGI (reference sequence). Trimming removed 4 bases at V and 5 bases at J, with 9 bases between. This chain's CDR3 is CASSSQAYQPQHF. The CDR3 DNA reads as TGTGCCAGCAGTTCCCAGGCCTATCAGCCCCAGCATTTT.

The CDR3 coding sequence is TGTGCCACCAGCCCGGGGCCAAGCGAACAGACCCAGTACTTC. Its protein is CATSPGPSEQTQYF. The rearrangement joins TRBV15 to TRBJ2-5, with D perhaps matching TRBD1 or TRBD2 (5 bases each). The CDR3 is 14 amino acids. V dropped 5 bases and J dropped 6 bases, with 16 bases sitting between them. Germline lookup yields CDR1 LNHNV and CDR2 YYDKDF (reference sequence).

The chain recombines TRBV11-3 with TRBJ2-7; 11 bases agree with TRBD2. Trimming removed 2 bases from V and 6 bases from J; junction bases left unmatched: 6. From germline, CDR1 is SGHNT and CDR2 YENEEA. The CDR3 runs 15 residues. CDR3 sequence (DNA): TGTGCCAGCAGCTTACGACTAGCGGGAATCGGCGAGCAGTACTTC. Amino acids: CASSLRLAGIGEQYF.

V gene TRBV18 combines with J gene TRBJ2-2; D possibly corresponds to TRBD1 (6 bases). V was cut by 2 bases and J by 7 bases, with 11 bases left in between. Germline-derived CDR1 and CDR2 are KGHSH and LQKENI. The CDR3 runs to 14 residues. The CDR3 nucleotides are TGTGCCAGCTCACCAAAGCAGGGGAGCGGGGAGCTGTTTTTT. This gives the protein CASSPKQGSGELFF.

This clone is medium-sized in the sample. This rearrangement joins TRBV11-3 to TRBJ2-3, with 12 bases that match TRBD1. CDR1 is SGHNT and CDR2 is YENEEA in the germline V gene. Trimming removed 10 bases from V and 2 bases from J; junction bases left unmatched: 13. CDR3 length equals 17 residues. The CDR3 DNA reads as TGTGCCACCGCGGCGGGGGACAGGGGGCCCCACACAGATACGCAGTATTTT. Translated: CATAAGDRGPHTDTQYF.

V usage is TRBV9 and J usage is TRBJ2-1; unclear D gene. Germline V lookup: CDR1 SGDLS, CDR2 YYNGEE. The germline V and J ends were trimmed by 0 bases and 5 bases, with 15 bases remaining between them. The CDR3 covers 16 residues. Written as DNA, the CDR3 is TGTGCCAGCAGCGTAGATAAGGGCGGTTGGGACAATGAGCAGTTCTTC. Translated: CASSVDKGGWDNEQFF.

The chain links TRBV7-3 to TRBJ2-7; the D call may be TRBD1 or TRBD2 (5 bases each). Per the germline V gene, CDR1 is SGHTA and CDR2 is FQGTGA. Trimming took off 6 bases at V and 5 bases at J, with 14 bases between the two ends. The CDR3 is 13 amino acids. The CDR3 is CASRSWLGDEQYF. The CDR3 DNA sequence: TGTGCCAGCAGGAGTTGGTTGGGGGACGAGCAGTACTTC.

This clone has a single count. This chain links TRBV10-3 with TRBJ2-7; no clear D gene. Trimming shortened V by 5 bases and J by 2 bases, and 10 bases separated the two germline ends. This CDR3 has 13 residues. Germline V lookup: CDR1 ENHRY, CDR2 SYGVKD. The CDR3 region is CAISRDTTYEQYF. DNA of the CDR3: TGTGCCATCAGTAGAGACACCACCTACGAGCAGTACTTC.

The chain recombines TRBV28 with TRBJ2-7, with 8 bases matching TRBD1. The CDR3 is 15 residues long. The germline V gene has CDR1 MDHEN and CDR2 SYDVKM. Germline trimming cut 6 bases from V and 1 base from J; bases unmatched to any gene: 8. The CDR3 loop reads CASRDRDVLSYEQYF. CDR3 coding DNA: TGTGCCAGCAGGGACAGGGACGTCCTTTCCTACGAGCAGTACTTC. Using reference TRBV28 and TRBJ2-7 for the parts outside the CDR3, the full variable domain is DVKVTQSSRYLVKRTGEKVFLECVQDMDHENMFWYRQDPGLGLRLIYFSYDVKMKEKGDIPEGYSVSREKKERFSLILESASTNQTSMYLCASRDRDVLSYEQYFGPGTRLTVT.

In its sample, this clone was seen a few times. The chain recombines TRBV15 with TRBJ2-3, with 8 bases matching TRBD2. This CDR3 is 17 amino acids long. Trimming removed 6 bases from V and 5 bases from J; junction bases left unmatched: 16. Germline CDR1 is LNHNV and CDR2 is YYDKDF (reference sequence). The CDR3 DNA is TGTGCCACCAGGGGGTCTAACGGGAGGGTCGAAGAAGATACGCAGTATTTT. Its translation: CATRGSNGRVEEDTQYF. The entire variable domain, with the rest obtained from reference TRBV15 and TRBJ2-3, is as follows: DAMVIQNPRYQVTQFGKPVTLSCSQTLNHNVMYWYQQKSSQAPKLLFHYYDKDFNNEADTPDNFQSRRPNTSFCFLDIRSPGLGDTAMYLCATRGSNGRVEEDTQYFGPGTRLTVL.

The genes are TRBV5-1 and TRBJ1-3, with D perhaps matching TRBD1 (5 bases). In germline, CDR1 is SGHRS, CDR2 YFSETQ. Trimming left V 7 bases short and J 2 bases short, with 16 bases between. This CDR3 comprises 15 residues. The CDR3 is CASRLSGLTGNTIYF. Written as DNA, the CDR3 is TGCGCCAGCCGACTTTCAGGGTTAACTGGAAACACCATATATTTT.

This chain joins TRBV7-9 and TRBJ2-1; the D call may be TRBD1 or TRBD2 (5 bases each). With 10 bases removed from V and 3 bases from J, the gap between germline ends came to 13 bases. This CDR3 has 13 amino acids. The germline V gene has CDR1 SEHNR and CDR2 FQNEAQ (reference sequence). The CDR3 loop is CAIPGRNYNEQFF. The CDR3 nucleotides read TGTGCCATCCCGGGGCGGAACTACAATGAGCAGTTCTTC.

The chain couples TRBV2 to TRBJ2-1, with D possibly being TRBD2 (5 bases). Per the germline V gene, CDR1 is SNHLY and CDR2 is FYNNEI. The CDR3 consists of 13 residues. V lost 7 bases, J lost 8 bases, and 15 bases lay in between. The CDR3 coding sequence is TGTGCCAGCACCCCGGTAGGGAGCTATGAGCAGTTCTTC. This gives the protein CASTPVGSYEQFF.

This chain connects TRBV6-6 to TRBJ2-7; 9 nucleotides match TRBD2. The V segment lost 6 bases and the J segment 4 bases; nucleotides outside the gene matches: 13. This CDR3 is 16 amino acids long. Germline CDR1 reads MNHNY; CDR2 reads SVGAGI (reference sequence). The CDR3 region has the DNA TGTGCCAGCAGGAAGTCGAGCGCGGGAGGGCCGTACGAGCAGTACTTC. It yields the protein CASRKSSAGGPYEQYF.

This chain connects TRBV11-3 to TRBJ2-7; 10 nucleotides align to TRBD2. The V gene's germline CDR1 is SGHNT and CDR2 YENEEA. The V gene end was trimmed by 3 bases and the J gene end by 0 bases; junction bases not matched to a gene: 2. CDR3 size: 15 residues. In nucleotides, the CDR3 is TGTGCCAGCAGCTTGGGGACTAGCGCCTCCTACGAGCAGTACTTC. Its translation: CASSLGTSASYEQYF.

V usage is TRBV25-1 and J usage is TRBJ1-4; perhaps TRBD1 as D (5 bases). There are 15 residues in the CDR3. The V end lost 3 bases, the J end lost 7 bases, and 15 bases lay between the germline ends. Germline V gives CDR1 MGHDK, CDR2 SYGVNS. The DNA for the CDR3 is TGTGCCAGCAGTGACCCAGGGATGGGTGGTGAAAAACTGTTTTTT. Amino acid sequence: CASSDPGMGGEKLFF.

The chain links TRBV15 to TRBJ2-1; 8 bases match TRBD2. CDR1 and CDR2 (germline): LNHNV, YYDKDF (reference sequence). CDR3 length: 12 amino acids. V gave up 7 bases and J gave up 12 bases; unmatched junction bases: 8. CDR3 region: CATNDAGGGQFF. The CDR3 DNA reads as TGTGCCACCAACGATGCCGGGGGGGGGCAGTTCTTC.

The chain combines TRBV5-1 with TRBJ2-3; 8 nucleotides agree with TRBD2. Per germline, CDR1 SGHRS and CDR2 YFSETQ. V shed 5 bases and J 2 bases; nucleotides not matched to a gene: 4. The CDR3 is 14 residues long. The CDR3 region is CASRIAGPTDTQYF. CDR3 DNA sequence: TGCGCCAGCAGAATAGCGGGACCCACAGATACGCAGTATTTT.

The gene calls are TRBV6-5 and TRBJ2-3, with 11 bases lining up with TRBD1. V lost 6 bases, J lost 6 bases, and 2 bases stayed unmatched. CDR3 length equals 13 residues. Germline-derived CDR1 and CDR2 are MNHEY and SVGAGI. Written as DNA, the CDR3 is TGTGCCAGCAGGGACAGGGGGCGGGATACGCAGTATTTT. Translation gives CASRDRGRDTQYF.

Only one count was recorded for this clone. The chain has TRBV9 and TRBJ2-3; 7 positions match TRBD2. Germline assignment: CDR1 SGDLS and CDR2 YYNGEE. The V segment lost 6 bases and the J segment 1 base; nucleotides outside the gene matches: 8. This CDR3 region has 15 residues. Written as DNA, the CDR3 is TGTGCCAGCACCCTTAGCGGGCACGGCACAGATACGCAGTATTTT. It is translated as CASTLSGHGTDTQYF.

Within the sample, this clone is large. The genes are TRBV5-8 and TRBJ2-1, with TRBD1 matching 9 bases. The CDR3 has 14 amino acids. The germline V gene encodes CDR1 SGHTS and CDR2 YDEGEE. Trimming cost V 3 bases and J 8 bases; bases outside gene matches: 6. The chain's CDR3 is CASSSGQGRDEQFF. The DNA of the CDR3 is TGTGCCAGCAGCTCCGGACAGGGGCGGGATGAGCAGTTCTTC.

V gene TRBV4-1 combines with J gene TRBJ1-4; D call uncertain. Germline V gives CDR1 MGHRA, CDR2 YSYEKL. The CDR3 contains 17 residues. V shed 2 bases and J shed 0 bases, with 13 bases lying between them. The CDR3 sequence is CASSQPRGWTTNEKLFF. In nucleotides, the CDR3 is TGCGCCAGCAGCCAACCACGGGGATGGACAACTAATGAAAAACTGTTTTTT.

The chain links TRBV4-2 to TRBJ2-7, with 7 bases aligning to TRBD1. Per germline, CDR1 LGHNA and CDR2 YNFKEQ. The CDR3 is 15 residues long. V was pared by 0 bases and J by 2 bases, with 4 bases of the junction left unmatched. As DNA, the CDR3 is TGTGCCAGCAGCCAAGATCCAGGGACAGCCTACGAGCAGTACTTC. Protein: CASSQDPGTAYEQYF.

This chain uses TRBV5-6 with TRBJ2-3, with 11 bases aligning to TRBD2. The CDR3 sequence is 15 residues long. The V segment lost 4 bases and the J segment 0 bases; nucleotides outside the gene matches: 1. Germline CDR1 reads SGHDT; CDR2 reads YYEEEE. CDR3 nucleotide sequence: TGTGCCAGCAGCAGACTAGCGGGAAGCACAGATACGCAGTATTTT. It translates to CASSRLAGSTDTQYF.

The chain combines TRBV6-1 with TRBJ2-7; D is unclear. This CDR3 has 14 amino acids. Trimming left V 3 bases short and J 2 bases short, with 11 bases between. Germline CDR1 and CDR2: MNHNS and SASEGT. In DNA, the CDR3 is TGTGCCAGCAGTGAGACTCCTTCTGCCTACGAGCAGTACTTC. Amino acids: CASSETPSAYEQYF.

V gene TRBV6-5 combines with J gene TRBJ2-7; tentatively, D is TRBD1 (5 bases). V was trimmed by 0 bases and J by 3 bases, leaving 12 bases between them. Germline values: CDR1 MNHEY, CDR2 SVGAGI. This CDR3 contains 15 residues. As DNA, the CDR3 is TGTGCCAGCAGTTACTCCAGGGCAATCCACTACGAGCAGTACTTC. Translation gives CASSYSRAIHYEQYF.

The chain combines TRBV4-1 with TRBJ1-4, with a possible D match to TRBD1 (5 bases). V shed 0 bases and J shed 8 bases, with 22 bases lying between them. CDR1 is MGHRA and CDR2 is YSYEKL in the germline V gene. This CDR3 is built from 18 residues. CDR3 loop: CASSQEREQVNVREKLFF. In DNA, the CDR3 is TGCGCCAGCAGCCAAGAGAGAGAACAGGTTAACGTTCGGGAAAAACTGTTTTTT.

The chain combines TRBV5-6 with TRBJ2-4, with TRBD1 as a possible D gene (6 bases). The ends were cut back, 4 bases at V and 3 bases at J, with 11 bases in the middle. The CDR3 loop spans 14 amino acids. Germline V lookup: CDR1 SGHDT, CDR2 YYEEEE. CDR3: CASSPTGFKNIQYF. In nucleotides, the CDR3 is TGTGCCAGCAGCCCAACAGGGTTCAAAAACATTCAGTACTTC.

The chain carries TRBV5-6 and TRBJ2-3; TRBD2 aligns across 9 bases. Germline values: CDR1 SGHDT, CDR2 YYEEEE. CDR3 size: 16 residues. Unmatched junction bases numbered 8, after V lost 0 bases and J lost 6 bases. CDR3 in DNA: TGTGCCAGCAGCTTGGAGCTGGCGGGAGGGCCGGATACGCAGTATTTT. This translates into CASSLELAGGPDTQYF.

In this sample, this clone turned up a few times. V gene TRBV5-1 combines with J gene TRBJ2-2; no reliable D call. Germline V gene lookup returns CDR1 SGHRS and CDR2 YFSETQ. CDR3 length: 15 residues. Between the trimmed V and J ends, which lost 3 bases and 0 bases, there was a span of 9 bases. The CDR3 DNA follows: TGCGCCAGCAGCTCCACAGCCCCGAACACCGGGGAGCTGTTTTTT. This sequence encodes CASSSTAPNTGELFF.